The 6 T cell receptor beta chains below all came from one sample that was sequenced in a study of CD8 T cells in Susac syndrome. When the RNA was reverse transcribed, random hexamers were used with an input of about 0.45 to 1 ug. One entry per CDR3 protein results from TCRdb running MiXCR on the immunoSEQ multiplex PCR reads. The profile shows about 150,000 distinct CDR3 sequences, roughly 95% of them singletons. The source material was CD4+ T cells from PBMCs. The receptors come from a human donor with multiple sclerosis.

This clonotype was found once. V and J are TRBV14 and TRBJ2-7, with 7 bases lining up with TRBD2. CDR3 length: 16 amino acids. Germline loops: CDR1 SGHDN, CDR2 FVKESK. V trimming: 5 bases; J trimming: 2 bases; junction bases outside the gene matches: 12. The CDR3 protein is CASSISGRAETYEQYF. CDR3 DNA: TGTGCCAGCAGCATATCAGGGAGGGCCGAGACCTACGAGCAGTACTTC.

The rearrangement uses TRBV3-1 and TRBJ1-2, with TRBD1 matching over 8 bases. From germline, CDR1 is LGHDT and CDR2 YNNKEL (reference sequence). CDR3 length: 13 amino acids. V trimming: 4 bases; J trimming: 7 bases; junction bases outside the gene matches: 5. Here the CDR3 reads CASSPGQGTGYTF. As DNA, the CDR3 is TGTGCCAGCAGCCCCGGACAGGGCACTGGCTACACCTTC.

This chain's CDR3 is CASSTGDYPGTDTQYF. The CDR3 DNA is TGTGCCAGCAGCACCGGCGACTACCCCGGCACAGATACGCAGTATTTT. The chain is built from TRBV9 and TRBJ2-3; a possible D gene is TRBD2 (5 bases). Germline assignment: CDR1 SGDLS and CDR2 YYNGEE. The V end was cut by 4 bases, the J end by 1 base, with 16 bases between. This CDR3 contains 16 residues.

The CDR3 DNA sequence: TGTGCCAGCAGCCGGGACAGGGTCCACGAGCAGTACTTC. This encodes CASSRDRVHEQYF. The chain employs TRBV3-1 and TRBJ2-7, with TRBD1 identical over 9 bases. Germline CDR1 is LGHDT and CDR2 is YNNKEL (reference sequence). V gave up 4 bases and J gave up 5 bases; unmatched junction bases: 3. The length of the CDR3 is 13 residues.

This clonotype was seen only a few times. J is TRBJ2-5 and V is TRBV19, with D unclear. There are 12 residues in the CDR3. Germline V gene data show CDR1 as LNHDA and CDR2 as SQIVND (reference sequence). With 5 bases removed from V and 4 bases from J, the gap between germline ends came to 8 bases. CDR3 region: CASSSRGETQYF. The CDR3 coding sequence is TGTGCCAGTAGTTCCCGTGGAGAGACCCAGTACTTC.

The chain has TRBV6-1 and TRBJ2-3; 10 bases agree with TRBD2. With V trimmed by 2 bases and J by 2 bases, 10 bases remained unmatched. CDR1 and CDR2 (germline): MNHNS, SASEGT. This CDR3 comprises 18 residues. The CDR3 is CASSETRTSGFYTDTQYF. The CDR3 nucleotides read TGTGCCAGCAGTGAAACCAGGACTAGCGGTTTCTACACAGATACGCAGTATTTT.